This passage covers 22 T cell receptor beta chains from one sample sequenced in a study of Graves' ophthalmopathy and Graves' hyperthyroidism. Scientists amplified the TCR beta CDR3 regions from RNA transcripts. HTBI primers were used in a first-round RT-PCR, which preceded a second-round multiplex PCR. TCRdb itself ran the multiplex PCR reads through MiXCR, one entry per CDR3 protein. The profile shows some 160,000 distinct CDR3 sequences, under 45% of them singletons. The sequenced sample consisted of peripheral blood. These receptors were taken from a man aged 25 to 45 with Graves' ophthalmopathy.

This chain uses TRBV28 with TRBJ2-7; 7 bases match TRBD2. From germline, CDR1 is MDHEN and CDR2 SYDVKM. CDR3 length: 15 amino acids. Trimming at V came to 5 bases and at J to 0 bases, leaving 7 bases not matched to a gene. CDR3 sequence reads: CASSTILAVSYEQYF. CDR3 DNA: TGTGCCAGCAGTACCATCCTAGCGGTCTCCTACGAGCAGTACTTC.

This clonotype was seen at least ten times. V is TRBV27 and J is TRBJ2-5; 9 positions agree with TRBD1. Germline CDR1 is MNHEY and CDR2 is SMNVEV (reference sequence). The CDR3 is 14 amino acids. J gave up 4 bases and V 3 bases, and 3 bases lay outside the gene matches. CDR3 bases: TGTGCCAGCAGTTTTTGGGGACAGGGAGAGACCCAGTACTTC. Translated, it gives CASSFWGQGETQYF.

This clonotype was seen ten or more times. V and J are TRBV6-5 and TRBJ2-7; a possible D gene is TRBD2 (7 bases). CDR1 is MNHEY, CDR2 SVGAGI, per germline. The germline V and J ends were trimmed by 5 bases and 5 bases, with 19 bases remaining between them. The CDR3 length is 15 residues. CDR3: CASSLQGGWDDEQYF. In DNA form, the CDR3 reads TGTGCCAGCAGTCTACAGGGAGGGTGGGACGACGAGCAGTACTTC.

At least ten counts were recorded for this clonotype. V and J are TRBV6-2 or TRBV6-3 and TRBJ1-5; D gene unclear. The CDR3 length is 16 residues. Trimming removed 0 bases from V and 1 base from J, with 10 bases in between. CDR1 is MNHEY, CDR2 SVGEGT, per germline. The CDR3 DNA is TGTGCCAGCAGTTACTCAGCCATGTGGAGCAATCAGCCCCAGCATTTT. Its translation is CASSYSAMWSNQPQHF.

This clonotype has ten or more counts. The CDR3 nucleotides read TGTGCCAGCCCTGACCGGGCCCCCATTGAAGCTTTCTTT. It is translated as CASPDRAPIEAFF. V and J are TRBV7-9 and TRBJ1-1; D gene ambiguous. Between the trimmed V and J ends, which lost 8 bases and 7 bases, there was a span of 17 bases. The CDR3 has 13 amino acids. Germline values: CDR1 SEHNR, CDR2 FQNEAQ (reference sequence). Supplemented by reference TRBV7-9 and TRBJ1-1, the full variable domain reads DTGVSQNPRHKITKRGQNVTFRCDPISEHNRLYWYRQTLGQGPEFLTYFQNEAQLEKSRLLSDRFSAERPKGSFSTLEIQRTEQGDSAMYLCASPDRAPIEAFFGQGTRLTVV.

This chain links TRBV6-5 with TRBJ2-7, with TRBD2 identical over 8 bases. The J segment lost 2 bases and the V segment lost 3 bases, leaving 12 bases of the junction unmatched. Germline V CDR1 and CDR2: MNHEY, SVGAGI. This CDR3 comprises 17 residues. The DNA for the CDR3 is TGTGCCAGCAGTTATGCTTCGACTAGCGACCTAGCCTACGAGCAGTACTTC. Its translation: CASSYASTSDLAYEQYF.

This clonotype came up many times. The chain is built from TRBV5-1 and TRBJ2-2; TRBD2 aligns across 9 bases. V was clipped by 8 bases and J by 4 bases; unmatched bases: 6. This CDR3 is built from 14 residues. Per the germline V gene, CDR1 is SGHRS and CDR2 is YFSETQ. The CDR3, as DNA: TGCGCCAGTCTTAGCGGGAGTTCCACCGGGGAGCTGTTTTTT. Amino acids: CASLSGSSTGELFF. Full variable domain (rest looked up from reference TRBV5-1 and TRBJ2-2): KAGVTQTPRYLIKTRGQQVTLSCSPISGHRSVSWYQQTPGQGLQFLFEYFSETQRNKGNFPGRFSGRQFSNSRSEMNVSTLELGDSALYLCASLSGSSTGELFFGEGSRLTVL.

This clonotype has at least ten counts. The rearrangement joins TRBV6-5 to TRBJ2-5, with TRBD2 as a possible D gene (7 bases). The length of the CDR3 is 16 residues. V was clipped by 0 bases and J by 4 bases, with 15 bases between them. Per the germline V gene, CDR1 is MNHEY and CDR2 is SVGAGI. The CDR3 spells CASSYSETRGGETQYF. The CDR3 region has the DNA TGTGCCAGCAGTTACTCGGAGACAAGGGGGGGAGAGACCCAGTACTTC.

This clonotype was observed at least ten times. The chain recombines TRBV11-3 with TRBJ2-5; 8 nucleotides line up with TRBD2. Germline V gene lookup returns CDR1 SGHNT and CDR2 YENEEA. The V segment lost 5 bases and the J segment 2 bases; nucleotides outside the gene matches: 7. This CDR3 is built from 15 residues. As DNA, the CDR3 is TGTGCCAGCAGCCCACCCGGGGGGGGGCAAGAGACCCAGTACTTC. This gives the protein CASSPPGGGQETQYF.

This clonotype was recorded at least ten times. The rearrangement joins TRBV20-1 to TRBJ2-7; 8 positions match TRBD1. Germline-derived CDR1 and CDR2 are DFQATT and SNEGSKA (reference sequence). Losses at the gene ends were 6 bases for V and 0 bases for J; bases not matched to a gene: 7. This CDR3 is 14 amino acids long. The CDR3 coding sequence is TGCAGTGCAAACGGACAGGGCAGCTCCTACGAGCAGTACTTC. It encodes CSANGQGSSYEQYF.

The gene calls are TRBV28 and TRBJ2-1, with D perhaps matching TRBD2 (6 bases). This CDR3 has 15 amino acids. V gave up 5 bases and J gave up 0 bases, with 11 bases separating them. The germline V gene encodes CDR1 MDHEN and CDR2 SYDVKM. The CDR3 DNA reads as TGTGCCAGCAGTCCGGACGGGAGCTCCTACAATGAGCAGTTCTTC. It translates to CASSPDGSSYNEQFF.

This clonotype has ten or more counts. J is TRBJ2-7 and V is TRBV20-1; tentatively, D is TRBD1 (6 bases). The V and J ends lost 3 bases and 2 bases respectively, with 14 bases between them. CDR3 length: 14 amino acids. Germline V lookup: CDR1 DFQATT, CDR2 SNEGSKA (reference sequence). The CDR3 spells CSARSTGYTYEQYF. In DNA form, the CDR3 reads TGCAGTGCTAGGTCAACAGGGTACACCTACGAGCAGTACTTC.

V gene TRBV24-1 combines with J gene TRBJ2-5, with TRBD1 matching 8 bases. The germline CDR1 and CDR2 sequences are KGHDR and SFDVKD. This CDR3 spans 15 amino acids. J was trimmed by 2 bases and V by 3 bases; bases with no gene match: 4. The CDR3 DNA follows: TGTGCCACCAGTGATACGACAGGGGCTCAAGAGACCCAGTACTTC. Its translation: CATSDTTGAQETQYF.

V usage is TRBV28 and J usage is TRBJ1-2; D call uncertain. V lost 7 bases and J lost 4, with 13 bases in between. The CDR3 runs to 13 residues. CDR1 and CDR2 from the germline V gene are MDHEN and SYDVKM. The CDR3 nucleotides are TGTGCCAGCAAGAACAGCTCTAGCTATGGCTACACCTTC. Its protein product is CASKNSSSYGYTF.

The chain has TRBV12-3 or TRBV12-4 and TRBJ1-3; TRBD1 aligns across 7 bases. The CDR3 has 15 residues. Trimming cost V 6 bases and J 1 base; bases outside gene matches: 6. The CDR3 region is CASRETGRSGNTIYF. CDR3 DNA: TGTGCCAGCAGGGAGACAGGGAGGTCTGGAAACACCATATATTTT.

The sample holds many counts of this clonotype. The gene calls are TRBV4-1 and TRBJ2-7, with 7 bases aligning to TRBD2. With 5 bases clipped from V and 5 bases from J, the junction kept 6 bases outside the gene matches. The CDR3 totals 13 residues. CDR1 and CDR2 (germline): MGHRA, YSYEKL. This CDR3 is CASSAGGVDEQYF. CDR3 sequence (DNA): TGCGCCAGCAGCGCTGGGGGGGTGGACGAGCAGTACTTC.

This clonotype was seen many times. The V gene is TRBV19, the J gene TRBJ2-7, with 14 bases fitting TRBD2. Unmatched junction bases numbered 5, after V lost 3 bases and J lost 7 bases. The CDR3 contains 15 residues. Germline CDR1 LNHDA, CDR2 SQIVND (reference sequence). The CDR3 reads CASSMGTSGRLEQYF. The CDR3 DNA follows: TGTGCCAGTAGTATGGGGACTAGCGGGAGATTAGAGCAGTACTTC.

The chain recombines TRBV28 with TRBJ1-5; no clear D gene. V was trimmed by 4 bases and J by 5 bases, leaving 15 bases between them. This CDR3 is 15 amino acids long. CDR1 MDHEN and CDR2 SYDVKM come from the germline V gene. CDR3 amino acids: CASSSLRAIDQPQHF. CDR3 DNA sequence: TGTGCCAGCAGTTCCCTCCGGGCCATCGATCAGCCCCAGCATTTT.

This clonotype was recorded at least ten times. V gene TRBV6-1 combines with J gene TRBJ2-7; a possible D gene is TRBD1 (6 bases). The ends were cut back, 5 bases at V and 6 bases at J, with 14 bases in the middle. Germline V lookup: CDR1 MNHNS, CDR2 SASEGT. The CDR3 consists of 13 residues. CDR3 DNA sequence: TGTGCCAGCAGTCTTCGATCAGGGGCCGAGCAGTACTTC. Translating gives CASSLRSGAEQYF.

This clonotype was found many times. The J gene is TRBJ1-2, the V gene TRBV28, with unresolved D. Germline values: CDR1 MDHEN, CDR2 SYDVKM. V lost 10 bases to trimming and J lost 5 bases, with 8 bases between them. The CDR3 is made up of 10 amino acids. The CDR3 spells CATSAYGYTF. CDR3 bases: TGTGCCACCTCGGCGTATGGCTACACCTTC.

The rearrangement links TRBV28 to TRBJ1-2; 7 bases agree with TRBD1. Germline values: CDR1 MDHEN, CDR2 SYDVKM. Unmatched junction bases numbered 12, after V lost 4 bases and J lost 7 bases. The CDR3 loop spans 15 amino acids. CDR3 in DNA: TGTGCCAGCAGTTACCCGACAGGGAACCCGCTTGGCTACACCTTC. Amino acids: CASSYPTGNPLGYTF.

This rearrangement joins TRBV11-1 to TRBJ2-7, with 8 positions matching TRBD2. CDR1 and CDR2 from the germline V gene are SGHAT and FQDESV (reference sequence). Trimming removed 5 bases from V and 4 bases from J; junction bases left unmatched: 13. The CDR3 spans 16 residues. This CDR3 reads CASSHGPGLVGYEQYF. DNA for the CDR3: TGTGCCAGCAGCCACGGACCGGGACTAGTGGGATACGAGCAGTACTTC.